The clone carrying this T cell receptor (beta chain) was counted many times. Its matching antigen is unknown. Sorted naive CD8 T cells, roughly 20,000 to 1,100,000, were sequenced from 10%, 30% or 50% RNA. This record comes from a study of molecular identifiers for immune sequencing clone quantification. Germline assignment: CDR1 MNHEY and CDR2 SVGAGI. CDR3 length equals 16 residues. The ends were cut back, 2 bases at V and 1 base at J, with 13 bases in the middle. TCRdb passed the PCR reads through MiXCR, listing each CDR3 protein once. The repertoire holds about 640,000 distinct CDR3 sequences, around 20% seen once, with roughly 0.83% in the top ten. Study observations and caveats: Naive cells had under 1% of molecules in clones above 20 RNA copies, effectors over 99%.

The J gene is TRBJ2-3, the V gene TRBV6-5, with TRBD2 as a possible D gene (5 bases). This clonotype originated in a human donor in good health. Some libraries in this study had Jurkat cell RNA spiked in. Material for sequencing was naive CD8+ T cells from blood, with Jurkat cell RNA spiked in. As for subset: FACS-sorted CD8+CD4-CCR7+CD45RA+ naive T cells. CDR3 region: CASSYDETIRTDTQYF. Written as DNA, the CDR3 is TGTGCCAGCAGTTACGACGAGACTATACGCACAGATACGCAGTATTTT.